The 6 T cell receptor beta chains presented below share a single source sample, sequenced in a study of blood T cell repertoires in COVID-19. Generated by immunoSEQ multiplex PCR, the TCRdb table keeps only in-frame clones and is missing some. The sample lists a few hundred thousand clones, approximately 82% occurring once. The sample consisted of PBMCs or T cells enriched from blood (not recorded which). The source is a man aged 35 to 55 who had been exposed to COVID-19.

The chain recombines TRBV11-3 with TRBJ2-5; 10 positions agree with TRBD2. The length of the CDR3 is 16 residues. V gave up 5 bases and J gave up 10 bases; unmatched junction bases: 16. Germline V gene data show CDR1 as SGHNT and CDR2 as YENEEA. CDR3 DNA: TGTGCCAGCAGCCCGAATGGGGGACTAGCGCTTCCGGGCCAGTACTTC. Its translation is CASSPNGGLALPGQYF. Full variable domain (missing parts from reference TRBV11-3 and TRBJ2-5): EAGVVQSPRYKIIEKKQPVAFWCNPISGHNTLYWYLQNLGQGPELLIRYENEEAVDDSQLPKDRFSAERLKGVDSTLKIQPAELGDSAVYLCASSPNGGLALPGQYFGPGTRLLVL.

V and J are TRBV5-6 and TRBJ2-3; tentative D call: TRBD2 (7 bases). V lost 1 base to trimming and J lost 3 bases, with 18 bases between them. The CDR3 runs to 17 residues. Per germline, CDR1 SGHDT and CDR2 YYEEEE. The CDR3 DNA sequence: TGTGCCAGCAGCTTGTTAGGGGGAGGGCCTGTTACAGATACGCAGTATTTT. Translation: CASSLLGGGPVTDTQYF.

This chain joins TRBV14 and TRBJ2-7; TRBD2 matches 9 bases. CDR3 length: 16 residues. V was pared by 4 bases and J by 3 bases, with 10 bases of the junction left unmatched. The germline gives CDR1 SGHDN, CDR2 FVKESK. The CDR3, as DNA: TGTGCCAGCAGCCCGCTCTCTCGGACTAGCGTCTACGAGCAGTACTTC. It is translated as CASSPLSRTSVYEQYF.

The J gene is TRBJ2-7, the V gene TRBV10-2, with unresolved D. The CDR3 totals 14 residues. V dropped 2 bases and J dropped 7 bases, with 15 bases sitting between them. Germline CDR1 reads WSHSY; CDR2 reads SAAADI. CDR3 nucleotide sequence: TGCGCCAGCAGTGAGACGCAAACTTCGAGGGAGCAGTACTTC. Amino acid sequence: CASSETQTSREQYF.

The chain employs TRBV20-1 and TRBJ1-1; D gene ambiguous. Germline V CDR1 and CDR2: DFQATT, SNEGSKA (reference sequence). The CDR3 runs to 11 residues. V was clipped by 3 bases and J by 5 bases, with 7 bases between them. Written as DNA, the CDR3 is TGCAGTGCTAGGCCTAGGACTGAAGCTTTCTTT. Translated, it gives CSARPRTEAFF.

J is TRBJ2-2 and V is TRBV2, with 8 bases that match TRBD2. This CDR3 spans 14 amino acids. CDR1 SNHLY and CDR2 FYNNEI come from the germline V gene. The J segment lost 7 bases and the V segment lost 5 bases, leaving 6 bases of the junction unmatched. The CDR3 nucleotides are TGTGCCAGCAGTCGAAGGAGCGGGAGCGGGGAGCTGTTTTTT. Amino acids: CASSRRSGSGELFF.